This T cell receptor (beta chain) was captured by sequencing in a study of blood T cell repertoires in COVID-19. Study information: From the United States, Italy and Spain came samples of acute and convalescent COVID-19. PBMCs, B-cell-depleted T cells, or T cells were the source of the cDNA or gDNA that made up the material.

Germline values: CDR1 SGHTA, CDR2 FQGNSA. The CDR3 loop spans 16 amino acids. V lost 5 bases and J lost 2, with 19 bases in between. In the original analysis: Estimation of nucleated cell counts was performed using reference gene primer amplification. Repertoires were generated with immunoSEQ multiplex PCR, while TCRdb's copy carries only in-frame clones and drops some. The D gene and trimming were derived from the DNA, and the V and J assignments and clone size from that table. This sample has 65,000 to 75,000 clones, with roughly 81% found just once. This chain connects TRBV7-2 to TRBJ2-7, with a weak D call TRBD2 (7 bases). The specimen sequenced was peripheral blood. This TCR was sampled from a man aged 80 or over with acute or convalescent COVID-19. CDR3 in amino acids: CASSPRGASLTYEQYF. DNA for the CDR3: TGTGCCAGCAGCCCCCGGGGGGCAAGCCTTACCTACGAGCAGTACTTC.